This paragraph reports one T cell receptor beta chain. The data derive from a study of blood T cell repertoires in COVID-19. Study overall: Collection of acute and convalescent COVID-19 samples took place in the United States, Italy and Spain. PBMCs, B-cell-depleted T cells, or T cells were the source of the cDNA or gDNA that made up the material.

TCRdb keeps only in-frame clones here, not all; method: immunoSEQ multiplex PCR. The profile covers tens of thousands of clones, with about four fifths appearing a single time and roughly 8.8% taken by the ten largest. Trimming took 0 bases from V and 6 from J, leaving 15 bases between them. This CDR3 is 15 amino acids long. From germline, CDR1 is GTSNPN and CDR2 SVGIG (reference sequence). The TCR originated in a man aged 55 to 70 with acute or convalescent COVID-19. The material sequenced was peripheral blood. The rearrangement joins TRBV30 to TRBJ1-5; D perhaps matches TRBD1 (6 bases). CDR3 sequence reads: CAWSVPGAGLQPQHF. CDR3 bases: TGTGCCTGGAGTGTACCAGGGGCGGGTCTTCAGCCCCAGCATTTT.